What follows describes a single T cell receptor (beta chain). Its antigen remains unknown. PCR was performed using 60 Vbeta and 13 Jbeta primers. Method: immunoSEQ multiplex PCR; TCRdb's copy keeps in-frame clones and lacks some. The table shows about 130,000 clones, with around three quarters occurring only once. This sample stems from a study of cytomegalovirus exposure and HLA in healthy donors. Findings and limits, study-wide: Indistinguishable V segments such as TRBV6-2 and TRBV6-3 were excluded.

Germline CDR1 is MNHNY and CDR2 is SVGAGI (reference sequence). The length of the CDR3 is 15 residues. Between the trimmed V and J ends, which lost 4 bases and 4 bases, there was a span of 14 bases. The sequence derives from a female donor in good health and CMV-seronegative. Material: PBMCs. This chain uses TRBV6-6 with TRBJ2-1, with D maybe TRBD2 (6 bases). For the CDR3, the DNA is TGTGCCAGCAGTTCTACTAGCCTGCCGTACAATGAGCAGTTCTTC. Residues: CASSSTSLPYNEQFF.